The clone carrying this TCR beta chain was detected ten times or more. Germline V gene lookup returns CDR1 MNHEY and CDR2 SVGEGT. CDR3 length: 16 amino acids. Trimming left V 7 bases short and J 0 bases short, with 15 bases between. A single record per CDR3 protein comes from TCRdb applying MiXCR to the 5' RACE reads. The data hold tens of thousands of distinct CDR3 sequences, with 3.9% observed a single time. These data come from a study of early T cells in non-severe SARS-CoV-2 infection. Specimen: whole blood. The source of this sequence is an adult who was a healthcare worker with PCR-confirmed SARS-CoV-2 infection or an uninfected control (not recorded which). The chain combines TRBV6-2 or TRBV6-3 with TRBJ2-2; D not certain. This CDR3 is CASTILRPANTGELFF. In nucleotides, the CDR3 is TGTGCCAGCACCATACTGCGCCCGGCGAACACCGGGGAGCTGTTTTTT.